The T cell receptor (beta chain) under discussion was sequenced for a study of identical twins. This clonotype was recorded at least ten times. TCRdb reprocessed the 5' RACE reads with MiXCR, giving one entry per CDR3 protein. The sample lists hundreds of thousands of distinct CDR3 sequences, 8.6% occurring once. Germline CDR1 MDHEN, CDR2 SYDVKM. This CDR3 region has 14 residues. Trimming left V 5 bases short and J 2 bases short, with 11 bases between. This same sample was also part of a study on yellow fever vaccine responses in identical twins.

The V call is TRBV28, the J call TRBJ2-3; no firm D call. The sequencing sample was made of PBMCs. The TCR comes from a woman aged 18-29 years in good health. The CDR3 sequence is CASSPRSSTDTQYF. The CDR3, as DNA: TGTGCCAGCAGTCCTAGGAGCTCCACAGATACGCAGTATTTT.